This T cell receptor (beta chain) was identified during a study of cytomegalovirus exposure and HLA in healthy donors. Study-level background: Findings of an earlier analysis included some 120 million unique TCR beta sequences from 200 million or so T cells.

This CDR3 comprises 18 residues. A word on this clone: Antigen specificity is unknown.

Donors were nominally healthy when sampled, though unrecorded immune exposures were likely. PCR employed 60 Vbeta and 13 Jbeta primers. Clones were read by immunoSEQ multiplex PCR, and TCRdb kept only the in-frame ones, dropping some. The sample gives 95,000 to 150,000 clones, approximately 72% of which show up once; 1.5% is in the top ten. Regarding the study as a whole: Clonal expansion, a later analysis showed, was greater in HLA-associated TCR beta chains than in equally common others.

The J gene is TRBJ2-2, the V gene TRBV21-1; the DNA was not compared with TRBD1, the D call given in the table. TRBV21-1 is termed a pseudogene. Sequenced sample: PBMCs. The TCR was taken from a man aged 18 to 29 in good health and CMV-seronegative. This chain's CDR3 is CASSKARKRDTYTGELFF. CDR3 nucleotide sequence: TGTGCCAGCAGCAAAGCGCGAAAAAGGGACACTTACACCGGGGAGCTGTTTTTT.